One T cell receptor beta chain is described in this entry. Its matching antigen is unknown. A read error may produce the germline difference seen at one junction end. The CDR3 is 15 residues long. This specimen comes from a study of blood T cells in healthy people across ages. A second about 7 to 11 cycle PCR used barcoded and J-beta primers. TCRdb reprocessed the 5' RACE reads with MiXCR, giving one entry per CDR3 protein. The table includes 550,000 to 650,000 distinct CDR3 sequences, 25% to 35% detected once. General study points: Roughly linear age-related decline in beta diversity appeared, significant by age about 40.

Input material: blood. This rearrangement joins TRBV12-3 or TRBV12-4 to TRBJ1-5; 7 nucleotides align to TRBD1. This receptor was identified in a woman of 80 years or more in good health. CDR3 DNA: TGTGCCGGCAGCTCCCGACGACAGGGATCCCAGCCCCAGCATTTT. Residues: CAGSSRRQGSQPQHF.